This T cell receptor beta chain appears in the sequencing data of a study of Tregs in tolerant kidney transplant recipients. The CDR3 is 14 amino acids. The germline CDR1 and CDR2 sequences are MNHEY and SVGAGI. V shed 6 bases, J shed 8 bases, and the junction held 9 bases outside the gene matches. TCRdb's copy holds only in-frame clones and misses some; the assay was immunoSEQ multiplex PCR. The sample lists tens of thousands of clones, roughly 89% seen once, with around 4.5% in the top ten. The chain uses TRBV6-5 and TRBJ1-2, with 10 positions matching TRBD1. The specimen was CD4+ T cells from blood. The receptor was isolated from a human donor in good health. The CDR3: CASSPDRGPDGYTF. CDR3 coding DNA: TGTGCCAGCAGCCCCGACAGGGGGCCGGACGGCTACACCTTC.